This TCR beta chain was documented in a study of cytomegalovirus exposure and HLA in healthy donors. PCR amplification relied on 60 Vbeta primers (plus 13 Jbeta primers). Profiling relied on immunoSEQ multiplex PCR, and the TCRdb table lists in-frame clones only, not all of them. Of around 150,000 clones in the sample, about 74% were seen once. Overall study results and limits: Cytomegalovirus association was assigned to under 200 TCR beta chains. Presence/absence analyses assumed roughly uniform sequencing depth across donors, which may not hold. Reports indicate that TCR beta sequences accurately predicted the HLA-A and HLA-B alleles of most subjects.

Comments on this clone: Its specificity is not known.

The receptor was isolated from a male donor in good health and CMV-seronegative. The source material was PBMCs.

The CDR3 spells CASSDAIGALDTQYF. As DNA, the CDR3 is TGTGCCAGCAGCGACGCCATAGGGGCTTTAGATACGCAGTATTTT. The V call is TRBV13, the J call TRBJ2-3; D may be TRBD1 (5 bases). V dropped 5 bases and J dropped 5 bases, with 17 bases sitting between them. The CDR3 length is 15 residues. CDR1 and CDR2 from the germline V gene are PRHDT and FYEKMQ (reference sequence).